These 8 T cell receptor beta chains share one sample of origin, sequenced in a study of CXCR3-negative and CXCR3-positive naive CD8 T cells. General study results and limits: Researchers report that CXCR3-positive naive cells carry more hydrophobic TRB CDR3s than CXCR3-negative naive cells.

These receptors' antigens are unknown. 5' RACE with UMI labels generated the TRB cDNA libraries. TCRdb reprocessed the 5' RACE reads and keeps a single row for each CDR3 protein, giving no DNA. The table lists tens of thousands of distinct CDR3 sequences. The source material was naive CXCR3+ CD8+ T cells from blood. The subset here: CD45RO-CCR7+CD27+CD95- naive CD8+ T cells expressing CXCR3 (TNR3+). All receptors come from a human donor in good health. Some clones in this sample may be carry-over from other donors' samples.

This rearrangement joins TRBV10-1 to TRBJ2-3. The CDR3 loop spans 13 amino acids. Germline CDR1 reads WNHNN; CDR2 reads SYGVQD (reference sequence). CDR3 in amino acids: CASTYLPVDTQYF.

V usage is TRBV4-2 and J usage is TRBJ2-7; without DNA, the TCRdb call of TRBD2 cannot be checked. The CDR3 spans 15 residues. Germline CDR1 reads LGHNA; CDR2 reads YNFKEQ. The CDR3 loop is CASSQASGVSYEQYF.

This chain joins TRBV6-5 and TRBJ2-7; TCRdb gives TRBD1 as the D gene, but with no DNA this cannot be confirmed. The CDR3 has 16 amino acids. Germline CDR1 MNHEY, CDR2 SVGAGI. The CDR3 here is CASSYRGGGISYEQYF.

The chain employs TRBV19 and TRBJ2-3; TCRdb's assignment of TRBD2 cannot be checked, as there is no DNA. Germline V gene lookup returns CDR1 LNHDA and CDR2 SQIVND (reference sequence). The CDR3 spans 15 residues. CDR3 sequence: CASSWNLDLRDTQYF.

The chain uses TRBV10-1 and TRBJ1-2. The CDR3 is 14 residues long. The germline gives CDR1 WNHNN, CDR2 SYGVQD (reference sequence). This CDR3 is CASSGPENQVGYTF.

This chain uses TRBV6-2 or TRBV6-3 with TRBJ2-5; there is no DNA to check the TCRdb D call of TRBD1. The CDR3 covers 17 residues. From germline, CDR1 is MNHEY and CDR2 SVGEGT. This chain's CDR3 is CASSYDLFGTRQETQYF.

The gene calls are TRBV5-1 and TRBJ1-3. Germline CDR1 and CDR2: SGHRS and YFSETQ. This CDR3 spans 15 amino acids. The CDR3 sequence is CASSPSIASGNTIYF.

V usage is TRBV28 and J usage is TRBJ2-2; TCRdb outputs TRBD1, but without DNA this stays unchecked. The CDR3 contains 14 residues. Per germline, CDR1 MDHEN and CDR2 SYDVKM. Here the CDR3 reads CAGAGQGFTGELFF.